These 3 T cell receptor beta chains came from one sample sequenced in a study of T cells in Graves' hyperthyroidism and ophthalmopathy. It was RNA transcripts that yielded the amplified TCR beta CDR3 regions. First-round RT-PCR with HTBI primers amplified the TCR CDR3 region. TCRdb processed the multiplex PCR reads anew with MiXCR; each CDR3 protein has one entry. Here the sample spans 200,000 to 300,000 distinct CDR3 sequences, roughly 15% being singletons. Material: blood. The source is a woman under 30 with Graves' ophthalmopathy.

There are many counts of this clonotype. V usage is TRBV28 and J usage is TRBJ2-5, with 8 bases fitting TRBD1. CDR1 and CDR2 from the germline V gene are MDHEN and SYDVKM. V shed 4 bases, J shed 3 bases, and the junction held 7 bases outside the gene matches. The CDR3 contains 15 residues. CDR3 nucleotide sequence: TGTGCCAGCAGTTCCCAGGGGGCGTCGGAAGAGACCCAGTACTTC. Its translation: CASSSQGASEETQYF.

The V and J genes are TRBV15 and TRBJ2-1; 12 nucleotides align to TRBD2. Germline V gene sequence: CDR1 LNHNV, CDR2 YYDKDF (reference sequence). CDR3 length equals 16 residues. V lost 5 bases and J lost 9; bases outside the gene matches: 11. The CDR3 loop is CATSGRLAGVGAEQFF. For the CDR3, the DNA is TGTGCCACCAGCGGACGACTAGCGGGAGTGGGCGCTGAGCAGTTCTTC.

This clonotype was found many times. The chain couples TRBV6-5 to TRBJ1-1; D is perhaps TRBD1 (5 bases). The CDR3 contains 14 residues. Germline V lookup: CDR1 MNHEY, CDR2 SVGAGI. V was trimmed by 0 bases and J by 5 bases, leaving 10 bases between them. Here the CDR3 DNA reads TGTGCCAGCAGTTACTCGACAGCTCAGACTGAAGCTTTCTTT. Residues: CASSYSTAQTEAFF.